This TCR beta chain was identified during a study of cytomegalovirus exposure and HLA in healthy donors. Study results and caveats: A later analysis linked 15,000 to 20,000 TCR beta sequences to HLA alleles at 0.05 false discovery rate. TCR beta sequences reportedly predicted the HLA-A and HLA-B alleles of most subjects accurately.

Looked up from germline, CDR1 is SGHDN and CDR2 is FVKESK. CDR3 length: 14 residues. J was trimmed by 6 bases and V by 1 base; bases with no gene match: 6. 60 Vbeta and 13 Jbeta primers were used in PCR. Generated by immunoSEQ multiplex PCR, the TCRdb table keeps only in-frame clones and is missing some. Among approximately 80,000 clones listed, over 65% were seen once. Points on this clone: Its antigen is undetermined.

The clonotype originates from a middle-aged woman in good health and CMV-seropositive. Material for sequencing was PBMCs. The rearrangement uses TRBV14 and TRBJ2-7; 7 bases match TRBD2. CDR3 sequence (DNA): TGTGCCAGCAGCCAAGCTTTGGGCGGGAGCGAGCAGTACTTC. It yields the protein CASSQALGGSEQYF.